Sequencing of this T cell receptor (beta chain) was carried out in a study (dated by TCRdb to 2016 to 2018). Comments on this clonotype: It lacks a known antigen. Base-call qualities are not available, and no considerably larger clone is one nucleotide away.

The library was prepared using RT-PCR. Instrument on record: Illumina MiSeq. The public sequencing data were trimmed at Q25 with fastp and processed into clonotypes with MiXCR by TCRdb, which kept only in-frame beta chains. Each entry merges the rows of one CDR3 protein and shows their most common DNA and genes. The sample includes about 700,000 distinct CDR3 sequences, with around 14% observed a single time. Just over 3.5% of the sample is in the top ten clones. From cysteine to phenylalanine, the CDR3 is 14 amino acids long. The only DNA kept is the CDR3, 42 bases in frame from the first base. V and J are truncated by 6 bases and 9 bases respectively, leaving an intervening sequence of 18 bases.

The chain uses TRBV12-3 or TRBV12-4 and TRBJ2-1; the D call could be TRBD1 or TRBD2, with each sharing 5 bases. Sequenced: memory CD4+ T cells from blood. This TCR was sampled from a female donor in good health, serving as a healthy control. The DNA is TGTGCCAGCAGCCCTGGGACGCGGAACAGTGAGCAGTTCTTC. Translated, this is CASSPGTRNSEQFF.